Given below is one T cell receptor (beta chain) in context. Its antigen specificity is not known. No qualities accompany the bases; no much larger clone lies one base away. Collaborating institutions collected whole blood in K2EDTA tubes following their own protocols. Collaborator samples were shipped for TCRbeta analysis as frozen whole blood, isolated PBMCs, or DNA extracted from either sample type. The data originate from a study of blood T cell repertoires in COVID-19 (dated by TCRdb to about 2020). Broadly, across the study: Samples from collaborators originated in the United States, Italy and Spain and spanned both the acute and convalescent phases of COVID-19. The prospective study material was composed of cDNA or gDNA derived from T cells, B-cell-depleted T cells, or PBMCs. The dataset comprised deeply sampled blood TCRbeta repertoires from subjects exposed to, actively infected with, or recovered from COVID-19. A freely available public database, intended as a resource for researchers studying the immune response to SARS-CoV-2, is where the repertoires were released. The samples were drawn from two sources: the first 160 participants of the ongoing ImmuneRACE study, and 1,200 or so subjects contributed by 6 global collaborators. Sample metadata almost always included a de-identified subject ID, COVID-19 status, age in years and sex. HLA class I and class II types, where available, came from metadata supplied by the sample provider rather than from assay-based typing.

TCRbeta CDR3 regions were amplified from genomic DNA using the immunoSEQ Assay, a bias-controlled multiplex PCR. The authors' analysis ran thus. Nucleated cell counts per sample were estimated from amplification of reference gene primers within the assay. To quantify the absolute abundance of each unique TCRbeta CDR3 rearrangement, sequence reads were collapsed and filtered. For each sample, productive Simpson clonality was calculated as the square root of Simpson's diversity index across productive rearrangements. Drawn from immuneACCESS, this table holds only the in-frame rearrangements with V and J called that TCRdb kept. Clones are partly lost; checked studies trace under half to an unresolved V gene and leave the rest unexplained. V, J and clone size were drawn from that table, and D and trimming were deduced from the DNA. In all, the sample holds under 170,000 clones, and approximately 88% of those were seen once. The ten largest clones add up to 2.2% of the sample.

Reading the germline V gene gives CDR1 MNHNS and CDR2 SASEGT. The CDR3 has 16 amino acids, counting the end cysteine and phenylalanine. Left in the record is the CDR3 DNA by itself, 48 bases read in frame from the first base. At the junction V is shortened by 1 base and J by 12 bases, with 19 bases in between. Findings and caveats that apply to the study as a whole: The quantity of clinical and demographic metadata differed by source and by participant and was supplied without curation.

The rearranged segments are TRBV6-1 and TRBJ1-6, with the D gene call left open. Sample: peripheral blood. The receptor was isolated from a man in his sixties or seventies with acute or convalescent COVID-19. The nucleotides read TGTGCCAGCAGTGAAGGGGGAGCCAAATGGTGGGAACCCCTCCACTTT. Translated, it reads CASSEGGAKWWEPLHF.